The 25 T cell receptor beta chains below were found in one sample sequenced in a study of T cells in Graves' hyperthyroidism and ophthalmopathy. What was amplified from RNA transcripts were TCR beta CDR3 regions. When the TCR CDR3 underwent first-round RT-PCR, the HTBI primer set was used. One entry per CDR3 protein, called by TCRdb with MiXCR from the multiplex PCR reads. The sample carries roughly 500,000 distinct CDR3 sequences, approximately 49% recorded once. The sample was peripheral blood or thyroid tissue (not recorded which). The source of these receptors is an adult woman with Graves' disease, either hyperthyroidism or ophthalmopathy (not recorded which).

The CDR3 nucleotides are TGCGCCAGCAGCACGACAGGGCCCAGGCCTATGACAGGAAAACTGTTTTTT. Amino acids: CASSTTGPRPMTGKLFF. This chain connects TRBV5-1 to TRBJ1-4, with 7 bases matching TRBD1. CDR3 length: 17 residues. Germline V gene data show CDR1 as SGHRS and CDR2 as YFSETQ. V was clipped by 4 bases and J by 10 bases; unmatched bases: 19.

The chain's CDR3 is CASSQQTGVNQPQHF. The CDR3 DNA reads as TGTGCCAGCAGTCAACAGACAGGTGTCAATCAGCCCCAGCATTTT. This chain joins TRBV6-2 or TRBV6-3 and TRBJ1-5; tentatively, D is TRBD1 (6 bases). From germline, CDR1 is MNHEY and CDR2 SVGEGT. V lost 5 bases and J 3 bases, leaving 14 bases between the germline ends. This CDR3 is 15 amino acids long.

V gene TRBV20-1 combines with J gene TRBJ2-7; D may match TRBD1 or TRBD2 (5 bases each). The V end lost 4 bases, the J end lost 2 bases, and 9 bases lay between the germline ends. The CDR3 extends over 12 amino acids. Germline V gene lookup returns CDR1 DFQATT and CDR2 SNEGSKA (reference sequence). In nucleotides, the CDR3 is TGCAGTGCTAAGGGGAGAGCCTACGAGCAGTACTTC. The encoded protein is CSAKGRAYEQYF.

The chain employs TRBV2 and TRBJ2-5; 14 nucleotides align to TRBD2. This CDR3 has 17 amino acids. Germline lookup yields CDR1 SNHLY and CDR2 FYNNEI. Trimming cost V 3 bases and J 0 bases; bases outside gene matches: 3. This chain's CDR3 is CASSEGLAGVDQETQYF. The CDR3 DNA is TGTGCCAGCAGTGAGGGACTAGCGGGAGTAGACCAAGAGACCCAGTACTTC. The complete variable domain, with remaining parts taken from reference TRBV2 and TRBJ2-5, reads EPEVTQTPSHQVTQMGQEVILRCVPISNHLYFYWYRQILGQKVEFLVSFYNNEISEKSEIFDDQFSVERPDGSNFTLKIRSTKLEDSAMYFCASSEGLAGVDQETQYFGPGTRLLVL.

Ten or more counts support this clonotype. V gene TRBV12-3 or TRBV12-4 combines with J gene TRBJ1-1, with TRBD1 matching 7 bases. The CDR3 loop spans 13 amino acids. V gave up 5 bases and J gave up 6 bases; unmatched junction bases: 6. The CDR3 sequence: CASSRQGIAEAFF. The CDR3 coding sequence is TGTGCCAGCAGTAGACAGGGCATCGCTGAAGCTTTCTTT.

This clonotype was observed at least ten times. This chain joins TRBV12-3 or TRBV12-4 and TRBJ1-1, with 7 bases lining up with TRBD1. The CDR3 consists of 14 residues. J gave up 1 base and V 6 bases, and 5 bases lay outside the gene matches. For the CDR3, the DNA is TGTGCCAGCAGGAAGGACAGGAAGAACACTGAAGCTTTCTTT. This codes for CASRKDRKNTEAFF.

As DNA, the CDR3 is TGTGCCAGCAGTGAGGTGGGAGTTTATAATTCACCCCTCCACTTT. Its protein product is CASSEVGVYNSPLHF. The chain employs TRBV6-1 and TRBJ1-6; D is unresolved. CDR1 and CDR2 (germline): MNHNS, SASEGT. Trimming removed 3 bases from V and 4 bases from J, with 10 bases in between. This CDR3 is built from 15 residues.

There are many counts of this clonotype. The chain uses TRBV7-2 and TRBJ2-7; D is unclear. V was clipped by 1 base and J by 6 bases, with 13 bases between them. Per germline, CDR1 SGHTA and CDR2 FQGNSA. The CDR3 consists of 14 residues. CDR3 in DNA: TGTGCCAGCAGCTTAGAAAAAGGTAGCTTCGAGCAGTACTTC. As protein: CASSLEKGSFEQYF.

This clonotype was detected many times. The chain combines TRBV7-2 with TRBJ1-2, with no clear D. The germline V and J ends were trimmed by 3 bases and 8 bases, with 10 bases remaining between them. This CDR3 region has 12 residues. The germline V gene encodes CDR1 SGHTA and CDR2 FQGNSA. The CDR3 nucleotides read TGTGCCAGCAGCTTTAAGGGTGGAGGCTACACCTTC. Protein product: CASSFKGGGYTF.

This clonotype was seen many times. The chain recombines TRBV12-3 or TRBV12-4 with TRBJ2-5, with a tentative D call TRBD2 (6 bases). CDR3 length: 14 amino acids. Between the trimmed V and J ends, which lost 5 bases and 4 bases, there was a span of 14 bases. CDR3 sequence (DNA): TGTGCCAGCAGTCCTCGAGGTAGCGGAGAGACCCAGTACTTC. Translated, it gives CASSPRGSGETQYF.

This clonotype was detected ten times or more. V gene TRBV11-3 combines with J gene TRBJ2-5; tentatively, D is TRBD2 (5 bases). The CDR3 spans 14 residues. The V gene's germline CDR1 is SGHNT and CDR2 YENEEA. V lost 5 bases and J 4 bases, leaving 14 bases between the germline ends. CDR3 region: CASSVTSAGETQYF. CDR3 in DNA: TGTGCCAGCAGCGTGACGAGCGCGGGAGAGACCCAGTACTTC. Full variable domain (rest looked up from reference TRBV11-3 and TRBJ2-5): EAGVVQSPRYKIIEKKQPVAFWCNPISGHNTLYWYLQNLGQGPELLIRYENEEAVDDSQLPKDRFSAERLKGVDSTLKIQPAELGDSAVYLCASSVTSAGETQYFGPGTRLLVL.

The V and J genes are TRBV10-3 and TRBJ2-2; D unclear. Germline-derived CDR1 and CDR2 are ENHRY and SYGVKD. This CDR3 has 17 amino acids. Trimming pared 3 bases from V and 1 base from J, leaving 15 bases between. The CDR3 protein is CAISDQVLSMNTGELFF. The CDR3 DNA reads as TGTGCCATCAGTGATCAAGTCCTGAGCATGAACACCGGGGAGCTGTTTTTT.

The table lists this clonotype with a few counts. The genes are TRBV7-3 and TRBJ2-1; 8 bases fit TRBD2. V shed 5 bases, J shed 8 bases, and the junction held 11 bases outside the gene matches. Germline CDR1 SGHTA, CDR2 FQGTGA. The CDR3 length is 15 residues. As DNA, the CDR3 is TGTGCCAGCAGCCCTCAGGGACTAGGTTTGGATGAGCAGTTCTTC. This translates into CASSPQGLGLDEQFF.

This chain connects TRBV20-1 to TRBJ1-6; D is possibly TRBD1 (5 bases). This CDR3 contains 13 residues. Per germline, CDR1 DFQATT and CDR2 SNEGSKA (reference sequence). V lost 3 bases and J lost 7, with 10 bases in between. The CDR3 sequence: CSARAGFNSPLHF. CDR3 in DNA: TGCAGTGCTAGGGCAGGGTTCAATTCACCCCTCCACTTT.

This clonotype was counted only a few times. The chain uses TRBV5-5 and TRBJ2-5, with TRBD2 matching over 8 bases. Germline V gene data show CDR1 as SGHKS and CDR2 as YYEKEE (reference sequence). The CDR3 covers 20 residues. V was clipped by 4 bases and J by 4 bases; unmatched bases: 24. This CDR3 reads CASSHFGLSGSSGGGETQYF. CDR3 bases: TGTGCCAGCAGCCATTTCGGTCTCAGCGGGAGTTCAGGAGGGGGAGAGACCCAGTACTTC. The full variable domain, with the rest looked up from reference TRBV5-5 and TRBJ2-5, is DAGVTQSPTHLIKTRGQQVTLRCSPISGHKSVSWYQQVLGQGPQFIFQYYEKEERGRGNFPDRFSARQFPNYSSELNVNALLLGDSALYLCASSHFGLSGSSGGGETQYFGPGTRLLVL.

V gene TRBV5-1 combines with J gene TRBJ2-7; 10 bases are a match to TRBD1. The CDR3 spans 15 residues. V shed 6 bases and J 5 bases; nucleotides not matched to a gene: 11. Germline values: CDR1 SGHRS, CDR2 YFSETQ. CDR3 protein: CASTKGQGETDEQYF. The CDR3 DNA follows: TGCGCCAGCACCAAAGGACAGGGGGAGACCGACGAGCAGTACTTC.

Ten or more counts support this clonotype. The V call is TRBV19, the J call TRBJ1-5, with D possibly matching TRBD1 (5 bases). Germline CDR1 and CDR2: LNHDA and SQIVND (reference sequence). The CDR3 sequence is 15 residues long. V was shortened by 7 bases and J by 4 bases, with 17 bases between the two germline ends. The chain's CDR3 is CASTEFRDGNQPQHF. CDR3 sequence (DNA): TGTGCCAGTACCGAGTTCCGGGACGGGAATCAGCCCCAGCATTTT.

The V and J genes are TRBV27 and TRBJ2-7, with D perhaps given as TRBD1 or TRBD2 (5 bases each). Germline CDR1 reads MNHEY; CDR2 reads SMNVEV (reference sequence). V lost 6 bases to trimming and J lost 0 bases, with 12 bases between them. The CDR3 consists of 14 residues. CDR3 residues: CASRLTGASYEQYF. CDR3 in DNA: TGTGCCAGCAGGCTTACCGGGGCCTCCTACGAGCAGTACTTC.

The rearrangement links TRBV6-5 to TRBJ2-5, with 11 bases aligning to TRBD2. Germline CDR1 MNHEY, CDR2 SVGAGI. Unmatched junction bases numbered 8, after V lost 6 bases and J lost 5 bases. The CDR3 extends over 15 amino acids. The CDR3 bases are TGTGCCAGCAGGATTACTAGCGGGGGTGGGGAGACCCAGTACTTC. Translating gives CASRITSGGGETQYF.

This clonotype has only a few counts. The chain uses TRBV6-2 or TRBV6-3 and TRBJ2-7; possibly TRBD1 for D (6 bases). V dropped 10 bases and J dropped 2 bases, with 21 bases sitting between them. The CDR3 loop spans 15 amino acids. Germline V CDR1 and CDR2: MNHEY, SVGEGT. The CDR3 DNA sequence: TGTGCCATCAGGGGAGTCGGGGACCTCCCCTACGAGCAGTACTTC. Its protein product is CAIRGVGDLPYEQYF.

This clonotype was counted a few times. This chain uses TRBV7-8 with TRBJ1-6; 9 bases are shared with TRBD1. The CDR3 extends over 17 amino acids. The ends lost 5 bases at V and 4 bases at J; junction bases unmatched: 9. Germline V lookup: CDR1 SGHVS, CDR2 FQNEAQ. CDR3 coding DNA: TGTGCCAGCAGCCCCGCCGGGACAGGGTGGTATAATTCACCCCTCCACTTT. Translating it yields CASSPAGTGWYNSPLHF.

This clonotype came up many times. The V call is TRBV5-6, the J call TRBJ1-2; tentative D call: TRBD1 (5 bases). Germline assignment: CDR1 SGHDT and CDR2 YYEEEE. This CDR3 has 14 residues. Trimming removed 4 bases at V and 7 bases at J, with 17 bases between. CDR3 protein: CASSPPPGLLGYTF. The CDR3 DNA is TGTGCCAGCAGCCCCCCCCCAGGGTTGCTTGGCTACACCTTC. Drawing the rest from reference TRBV5-6 and TRBJ1-2, the complete variable domain is DAGVTQSPTHLIKTRGQQVTLRCSPKSGHDTVSWYQQALGQGPQFIFQYYEEEERQRGNFPDRFSGHQFPNYSSELNVNALLLGDSALYLCASSPPPGLLGYTFGSGTRLTVV.

The chain recombines TRBV12-3 or TRBV12-4 with TRBJ1-1; TRBD1 matches at 9 bases. This CDR3 is 15 amino acids long. Unmatched junction bases numbered 13, after V lost 8 bases and J lost 6 bases. The chain's CDR3 is CASGTGTGSGAEAFF. CDR3 nucleotide sequence: TGTGCCAGCGGGACCGGGACAGGGTCTGGGGCTGAAGCTTTCTTT.

The V call is TRBV7-9, the J call TRBJ1-2; D is possibly TRBD1 (6 bases). The CDR3 covers 15 residues. From germline, CDR1 is SEHNR and CDR2 FQNEAQ (reference sequence). The V gene lost 5 bases and the J gene lost 3 bases, with 16 bases spanning the gap. CDR3 region: CASSPFPQGDYGYTF. The CDR3 nucleotides are TGTGCCAGCAGCCCCTTTCCACAGGGAGACTATGGCTACACCTTC. The full variable domain, its missing parts supplied by reference TRBV7-9 and TRBJ1-2, is DTGVSQNPRHKITKRGQNVTFRCDPISEHNRLYWYRQTLGQGPEFLTYFQNEAQLEKSRLLSDRFSAERPKGSFSTLEIQRTEQGDSAMYLCASSPFPQGDYGYTFGSGTRLTVV.

This clonotype occurred many times. V is TRBV7-3 and J is TRBJ2-2, with TRBD2 identical over 7 bases. V lost 8 bases, J lost 1 base, and 4 bases stayed unmatched. Germline CDR1 SGHTA, CDR2 FQGTGA. The CDR3 contains 14 residues. In nucleotides, the CDR3 is TGTGCCAGCTCGGGAGGAGGGAACACCGGGGAGCTGTTTTTT. Its translation is CASSGGGNTGELFF.